This TCR beta chain was observed in a study of Graves' ophthalmopathy and Graves' hyperthyroidism. General study results and limits: Ophthalmopathy was separated from stable hyperthyroidism by a 13-signature model with roughly 91% sensitivity and around 81% specificity. Forecasting of ophthalmopathy progression by the model achieved almost 71% sensitivity and around 77% specificity. Among thyroid clonotypes expanded above 0.001 frequency, most also appeared in blood.

A note on this clonotype: The antigen is undetermined. Sequence at one end of the junction differs from germline and may be a read error.

Those donors who had ophthalmopathy presented with moderate-to-severe activity, a CAS of ≥3, a NOSPECS of ≥4 and a duration under 3 months. The TCR beta CDR3 regions underwent amplification from RNA transcripts. First-round RT-PCR with HTBI primers preceded a second-round multiplex PCR. TCRdb used MiXCR to reprocess the multiplex PCR reads, holding one entry per CDR3 protein. In the table there are about 200,000 distinct CDR3 sequences, roughly 29% of which are singletons. This CDR3 is 13 amino acids long. The origin of this receptor is a man in his forties or fifties with Graves' ophthalmopathy. The V gene is TRBV12-3 or TRBV12-4, the J gene TRBJ1-6; D is ambiguous. Sequences were obtained from peripheral blood. As DNA, the CDR3 is TGTGCCAGCAGTTTCTCCGCAGGTTCACCCCTCCACTTC. This gives the protein CASSFSAGSPLHF.